This T cell receptor beta chain comes out of a study of beta chain features in type 1 diabetes. Study-wide findings and caveats: Within patients, naive, central memory and Treg TCRB repertoires seemed more similar than within healthy donors.

The sample holds many counts of this clone. Its antigen is currently unknown. Of the isolated RNA, all was reverse transcribed, and so the sequenced material was expressed TCRB transcripts. Some 3.3 million reads per sample on average were obtained from naive, central memory and regulatory T cell samples. Repertoires were generated with immunoSEQ multiplex PCR, while TCRdb's copy carries only in-frame clones and drops some. Among roughly 150,000 clones listed, 8.5% to 14% were seen once. The sequencing sample was made of central memory CD4+ T cells from blood. This clonotype originated in a man between 18 and 29 years old in good health.

The chain's CDR3 is CASKRTAQETQYF. CDR3 nucleotide sequence: TGTGCCAGCAAAAGGACAGCGCAAGAGACCCAGTACTTC. V is TRBV28 and J is TRBJ2-5; weak D call: TRBD1 (6 bases). The germline V gene has CDR1 MDHEN and CDR2 SYDVKM. V dropped 7 bases and J dropped 2 bases, with 11 bases sitting between them. This CDR3 region has 13 residues.